Below are 25 T cell receptor beta chains sequenced from a single sample in a study of blood T cell repertoires in COVID-19. Generated by immunoSEQ multiplex PCR, the TCRdb table keeps only in-frame clones and is missing some. Among a few hundred thousand clones listed, roughly 87% were seen once. Specimen: PBMCs or T cells enriched from blood (not recorded which). The receptor source for this set is a woman between 18 and 30 years old who had recovered from COVID-19.

This clone was counted only a few times. The chain combines TRBV25-1 with TRBJ2-1; 8 bases fit TRBD1. Germline lookup yields CDR1 MGHDK and CDR2 SYGVNS. The CDR3 covers 13 residues. V dropped 8 bases and J dropped 1; count of bases not matched to a gene: 1. For the CDR3, the DNA is TGTGCCAGCCAGGGGGCTTCCTACAATGAGCAGTTCTTC. Translated, it gives CASQGASYNEQFF.

This clone was picked up one time. The rearrangement uses TRBV5-6 and TRBJ1-2; TRBD1 agrees at 7 bases. The trim removed 1 base at V and 0 bases at J, leaving 0 bases unmatched. The CDR3 runs to 14 residues. Germline CDR1 and CDR2: SGHDT and YYEEEE. The CDR3 nucleotides are TGTGCCAGCAGCTTGACAGGGGCTAACTATGGCTACACCTTC. It specifies CASSLTGANYGYTF.

CDR3 bases: TGTGCCAGCAGCTCGGTTTTCGAGAACACTGAAGCTTTCTTT. It yields the protein CASSSVFENTEAFF. The genes are TRBV5-6 and TRBJ1-1; D remains unclear. Trimming stripped 3 bases from V and 1 base from J, with 10 bases between. The CDR3 length is 14 residues. The germline CDR1 and CDR2 sequences are SGHDT and YYEEEE.

The chain uses TRBV7-9 and TRBJ1-4; no reliable D call. This CDR3 region has 15 residues. Germline loops: CDR1 SEHNR, CDR2 FQNEAQ (reference sequence). Deletions cut 5 bases from V and 0 bases from J, with 10 bases between. The CDR3 DNA follows: TGTGCCAGCAGCGGCCCCTCTGCAACTAATGAAAAACTGTTTTTT. Its translation: CASSGPSATNEKLFF.

This clone was counted between two and nine times. This chain uses TRBV2 with TRBJ1-1; D perhaps matches TRBD1 (6 bases). The CDR3 consists of 14 residues. V dropped 8 bases and J dropped 6 bases, with 19 bases sitting between them. Looked up from germline, CDR1 is SNHLY and CDR2 is FYNNEI. This CDR3 reads CASVRQGRRAEAFF. As DNA, the CDR3 is TGTGCCAGCGTCCGCCAGGGGCGTAGGGCTGAAGCTTTCTTT.

This chain joins TRBV19 and TRBJ2-1; tentatively, D is TRBD2 (6 bases). CDR3 size: 12 residues. The germline V and J ends were trimmed by 5 bases and 7 bases, with 9 bases remaining between them. The germline V gene has CDR1 LNHDA and CDR2 SQIVND (reference sequence). The CDR3 DNA reads as TGTGCCAGTAGTCGGACTATGAATGAGCAGTTCTTC. Amino acids: CASSRTMNEQFF.

This chain links TRBV7-2 with TRBJ1-2; D is perhaps TRBD1 (6 bases). The CDR3 consists of 15 residues. Germline values: CDR1 SGHTA, CDR2 FQGNSA. Trimming removed 7 bases from V and 7 bases from J, with 22 bases in between. CDR3 loop: CASILRPLTGGGYTF. The CDR3 DNA is TGTGCCAGCATCTTGCGACCTTTGACAGGCGGTGGCTACACCTTC.

The V gene is TRBV5-6, the J gene TRBJ2-7; tentative D call: TRBD2 (6 bases). CDR1 and CDR2 (germline): SGHDT, YYEEEE. The CDR3 covers 15 residues. The V and J ends lost 4 bases and 4 bases respectively, with 18 bases between them. CDR3 nucleotides: TGTGCCAGCAGCCAACGAGGTGGACTAAGATACGAGCAGTACTTC. It is translated as CASSQRGGLRYEQYF.

The chain recombines TRBV27 with TRBJ1-5; a possible D gene is TRBD1 (5 bases). V was pared by 11 bases and J by 2 bases, with 13 bases between. CDR1 is MNHEY and CDR2 is SMNVEV in the germline V gene (reference sequence). CDR3 size: 13 residues. As DNA, the CDR3 is TGTGCCGGTGACAGAGTCCGCAATCAGCCCCAGCATTTT. This translates into CAGDRVRNQPQHF.

The chain joins TRBV7-8 to TRBJ1-4; the match to TRBD1 covers 11 bases. CDR1 and CDR2 (germline): SGHVS, FQNEAQ. The CDR3 contains 15 residues. V gave up 5 bases and J gave up 6 bases; unmatched junction bases: 5. CDR3 amino acids: CASSAGQGADEKLFF. CDR3 coding DNA: TGTGCCAGCAGCGCCGGACAGGGGGCTGATGAAAAACTGTTTTTT.

The chain is built from TRBV6-4 and TRBJ1-1; weak D call: TRBD1 (6 bases). The CDR3 loop spans 14 amino acids. V gave up 6 bases and J gave up 4 bases, with 15 bases separating them. The germline V gene has CDR1 MRHNA and CDR2 SNTAGT. The CDR3 loop is CASREQGLGTEAFF. The CDR3 DNA is TGTGCCAGCAGAGAACAGGGTCTGGGCACTGAAGCTTTCTTT.

The V gene is TRBV9, the J gene TRBJ1-2; perhaps TRBD1 as D (5 bases). The CDR3 has 15 amino acids. Trimming shortened V by 4 bases and J by 3 bases, and 16 bases separated the two germline ends. The germline gives CDR1 SGDLS, CDR2 YYNGEE. For the CDR3, the DNA is TGTGCCAGCAGCCTCCGCGGCGGGGGGGACTATGGCTACACCTTC. Protein product: CASSLRGGGDYGYTF. Full variable domain (outside the CDR3, taken from reference TRBV9 and TRBJ1-2): DSGVTQTPKHLITATGQRVTLRCSPRSGDLSVYWYQQSLDQGLQFLIQYYNGEERAKGNILERFSAQQFPDLHSELNLSSLELGDSALYFCASSLRGGGDYGYTFGSGTRLTVV.

The chain is built from TRBV30 and TRBJ2-3, with 12 bases identical to TRBD2. The CDR3 spans 16 residues. Losses at the gene ends were 5 bases for V and 4 bases for J; bases not matched to a gene: 10. Per the germline V gene, CDR1 is GTSNPN and CDR2 is SVGIG (reference sequence). CDR3 protein: CAWSLGASGGADTQYF. Here the CDR3 DNA reads TGTGCCTGGTCCCTGGGGGCTAGCGGGGGGGCAGATACGCAGTATTTT.

The J gene is TRBJ2-3, the V gene TRBV5-8, with D unresolved. Between the trimmed V and J ends, which lost 6 bases and 1 base, there was a span of 9 bases. The germline V gene has CDR1 SGHTS and CDR2 YDEGEE. The CDR3 covers 13 residues. CDR3 loop: CASNPRGTDTQYF. The DNA of the CDR3 is TGTGCCAGCAACCCTCGGGGCACAGATACGCAGTATTTT.

The V call is TRBV28, the J call TRBJ2-7; maybe TRBD2 (6 bases). V was clipped by 5 bases and J by 0 bases, with 14 bases between them. CDR3 length equals 15 residues. Germline-derived CDR1 and CDR2 are MDHEN and SYDVKM. CDR3 DNA sequence: TGTGCCAGCAGTCCCCCGGGACTGAACTCCTACGAGCAGTACTTC. It is translated as CASSPPGLNSYEQYF.

V gene TRBV30 combines with J gene TRBJ1-1; D gene uncertain. Germline CDR1 is GTSNPN and CDR2 is SVGIG (reference sequence). The germline V and J ends were trimmed by 2 bases and 5 bases, with 6 bases remaining between them. This CDR3 region has 11 residues. The DNA for the CDR3 is TGTGCCTGGAGTTGGAGAACTGAAGCTTTCTTT. Translation: CAWSWRTEAFF. The full variable domain, with the rest looked up from reference TRBV30 and TRBJ1-1, is SQTIHQWPATLVQPVGSPLSLECTVEGTSNPNLYWYRQAAGRGLQLLFYSVGIGQISSEVPQNLSASRPQDRQFILSSKKLLLSDSGFYLCAWSWRTEAFFGQGTRLTVV.

The DNA for the CDR3 is TGTGCCAGCAGTTACGGACAGACGAACACTGAAGCTTTCTTT. Translated, it gives CASSYGQTNTEAFF. This chain connects TRBV6-5 to TRBJ1-1; D possibly corresponds to TRBD1 (6 bases). The germline gives CDR1 MNHEY, CDR2 SVGAGI. V lost 2 bases and J lost 1, with 8 bases in between. The CDR3 consists of 14 residues.

This chain links TRBV30 with TRBJ1-2, with D perhaps TRBD1 (5 bases). The CDR3 spans 12 residues. Germline values: CDR1 GTSNPN, CDR2 SVGIG (reference sequence). Trimming took off 4 bases at V and 11 bases at J, with 17 bases between the two ends. The CDR3 sequence: CAWTLGAALYTF. CDR3 nucleotide sequence: TGTGCCTGGACCCTAGGGGCAGCCCTGTACACCTTC. The full variable domain, completed using reference TRBV30 and TRBJ1-2, is SQTIHQWPATLVQPVGSPLSLECTVEGTSNPNLYWYRQAAGRGLQLLFYSVGIGQISSEVPQNLSASRPQDRQFILSSKKLLLSDSGFYLCAWTLGAALYTFGSGTRLTVV.

The chain has TRBV5-4 and TRBJ2-5; tentatively, D is TRBD2 (6 bases). With 7 bases removed from V and 5 bases from J, the gap between germline ends came to 15 bases. From germline, CDR1 is SGHNT and CDR2 YYREEE (reference sequence). CDR3 length equals 13 residues. The CDR3 loop is CASRRGNEETQYF. CDR3 sequence (DNA): TGTGCCAGCCGCCGCGGGAATGAGGAGACCCAGTACTTC.

This chain joins TRBV18 and TRBJ2-5; 10 bases map to TRBD2. Germline assignment: CDR1 KGHSH and CDR2 LQKENI. The CDR3 covers 15 residues. V lost 4 bases to trimming and J lost 1 base; unmatched junction nucleotides: 3. The DNA of the CDR3 is TGTGCCAGCTCACACAGCGGGAGGGTCCAAGAGACCCAGTACTTC. Encoded protein: CASSHSGRVQETQYF.

V usage is TRBV19 and J usage is TRBJ2-1; 7 nucleotides match TRBD2. The J segment lost 0 bases and the V segment lost 4 bases, leaving 9 bases of the junction unmatched. Germline CDR1 LNHDA, CDR2 SQIVND (reference sequence). The CDR3 totals 17 residues. The CDR3 nucleotides read TGTGCCAGTAGTAAGGGACGGGGGGATAGCTCCTACAATGAGCAGTTCTTC. Translated: CASSKGRGDSSYNEQFF. Full variable domain (missing parts from reference TRBV19 and TRBJ2-1): DGGITQSPKYLFRKEGQNVTLSCEQNLNHDAMYWYRQDPGQGLRLIYYSQIVNDFQKGDIAEGYSVSREKKESFPLTVTSAQKNPTAFYLCASSKGRGDSSYNEQFFGPGTRLTVL.

Many counts were recorded for this clone. This sequence joins TRBV25-1 and TRBJ1-4; D not resolved. V lost 6 bases and J lost 0, with 5 bases in between. This CDR3 has 13 amino acids. Germline CDR1 reads MGHDK; CDR2 reads SYGVNS. The chain's CDR3 is CASRFSTNEKLFF. The DNA of the CDR3 is TGTGCCAGCAGATTCTCAACTAATGAAAAACTGTTTTTT.

The chain carries TRBV7-6 and TRBJ1-1; D is undetermined. The germline gives CDR1 SGHVS, CDR2 FNYEAQ. The length of the CDR3 is 13 residues. Trimming stripped 7 bases from V and 0 bases from J, with 9 bases between. The DNA for the CDR3 is TGTGCCAGCATGGAGGGTATGAACACTGAAGCTTTCTTT. Protein: CASMEGMNTEAFF.

This clone was recorded once. This chain links TRBV5-1 with TRBJ2-2; D unclear. Trimming shortened V by 0 bases and J by 2 bases, and 5 bases separated the two germline ends. Germline values: CDR1 SGHRS, CDR2 YFSETQ. The CDR3 covers 14 residues. As DNA, the CDR3 is TGCGCCAGCAGCTTGGAGACTAACACCGGGGAGCTGTTTTTT. It specifies CASSLETNTGELFF.

This rearrangement joins TRBV19 to TRBJ1-6; 8 bases line up with TRBD1. V shed 5 bases and J 7 bases; nucleotides not matched to a gene: 7. CDR1 and CDR2 from the germline V gene are LNHDA and SQIVND (reference sequence). There are 15 residues in the CDR3. The CDR3 DNA sequence: TGTGCCAGTAGTCCGGGACAGGCTGCCAATTCACCCCTCCACTTT. It is translated as CASSPGQAANSPLHF.